The rows below give T cell receptor beta chains drawn from one sample of a study of CD8 T cells in ankylosing spondylitis. MiXCR, run by TCRdb on the 5' RACE reads, gives a single entry per CDR3 protein. The repertoire holds 200,000 or so distinct CDR3 sequences, 18% seen once, with roughly 4.5% in the top ten. Sequencing was performed on blood, either unsorted or a sorted T cell fraction (not recorded which). The origin of the receptors is a male donor aged 10 to 35 with ankylosing spondylitis or in good health (not recorded which). Each CDR3 is given with its conserved first and last residue. A D gene is named only where the DNA matches it firmly. Expanded clones get a size class; other rows say once, few or many, or leave the size out.

J gene | clone size | V gene | D gene | CDR3 protein | CDR3 DNA
TRBJ1-1 | NA | TRBV13 | NA | CASSTTGLEAFF | TGTGCCAGCAGCACCACAGGGCTTGAAGCTTTCTTT
TRBJ2-3 | many | TRBV5-5 | TRBD1 | CASSSTGTGDTQYF | TGTGCCAGCAGCTCCACCGGGACAGGGGATACGCAGTATTTT
TRBJ2-2 | few | TRBV20-1 | NA | CSARTSFRSSQNTGELFF | TGCAGTGCTAGAACTTCATTTCGATCGTCTCAGAACACCGGGGAGCTGTTTTTT
TRBJ2-3 | many | TRBV5-1 | TRBD1 | CASSSRPGQTTDTQYF | TGCGCCAGCAGCTCTCGTCCGGGACAGACCACAGATACGCAGTATTTT
TRBJ2-5 | many | TRBV20-1 | TRBD2 | CSASTGPGTSGRAVGETQYF | TGCAGTGCGAGTACAGGGCCCGGGACTAGCGGGAGGGCCGTAGGGGAGACCCAGTACTTC
TRBJ2-1 | many | TRBV7-8 | TRBD2 | CASSLWGGRFFNEQFF | TGTGCCAGCAGCTTATGGGGCGGGAGGTTTTTTAATGAGCAGTTCTTC
TRBJ2-7 | many | TRBV29-1 | NA | CSVDVRSGGQYF | TGCAGCGTTGACGTCAGAAGTGGGGGGCAGTACTTC
TRBJ2-7 | few | TRBV20-1 | TRBD2 | CSARSLREGLEQYF | TGCAGTGCTAGAAGTCTGCGGGAGGGCCTTGAGCAGTACTTC
TRBJ1-2 | many | TRBV12-3/TRBV12-4 | NA | CASSLDAQHGLAYGYTF | TGTGCCAGCAGTTTAGATGCCCAGCACGGGCTGGCCTATGGCTACACCTTC
TRBJ2-1 | few | TRBV12-3/TRBV12-4 | TRBD2 | CASRRLAGALNEQFF | TGTGCCAGCAGACGACTAGCGGGAGCCCTAAATGAGCAGTTCTTC
TRBJ2-7 | many | TRBV10-3 | TRBD1 | CAISEDGTAPYEQYF | TGTGCCATCAGTGAGGACGGGACAGCTCCCTACGAGCAGTACTTC
TRBJ2-4 | many | TRBV7-9 | NA | CASSSGDVAKNIQYF | TGTGCCAGCAGTTCAGGGGATGTGGCCAAAAACATTCAGTACTTC
TRBJ2-3 | few | TRBV7-2 | TRBD2 | CASSLGAGGADTQYF | TGTGCCAGCAGCTTAGGTGCGGGAGGGGCAGATACGCAGTATTTT
TRBJ2-7 | many | TRBV6-5 | NA | CASRSSYEQYF | TGTGCCAGCAGGAGCTCCTACGAGCAGTACTTC
TRBJ2-7 | many | TRBV10-3 | TRBD1 | CAISGPGTGDYEQYF | TGTGCCATCAGCGGTCCCGGGACAGGGGACTACGAGCAGTACTTC
TRBJ2-2 | many | TRBV20-1 | NA | CSARTVAGELFF | TGCAGTGCAAGAACAGTGGCCGGGGAGCTGTTTTTT
TRBJ2-1 | NA | TRBV30 | NA | CAWSVGGGEQFF | TGTGCCTGGAGTGTCGGAGGAGGGGAGCAGTTCTTC
TRBJ1-3 | NA | TRBV7-2 | NA | CASSLASASSGNTIYF | TGTGCCAGCAGCTTAGCTAGCGCCAGCTCTGGAAACACCATATATTTT
TRBJ1-2 | NA | TRBV11-3 | NA | CASSYQWGGDYGYTF | TGTGCCAGCAGCTACCAATGGGGGGGTGACTATGGCTACACCTTC
TRBJ2-1 | NA | TRBV29-1 | TRBD1 | CSVELDRGDEQFF | TGCAGCGTTGAATTGGACAGGGGGGATGAGCAGTTCTTC
TRBJ2-5 | many | TRBV19 | NA | CASGAETQYF | TGTGCCAGTGGTGCAGAGACCCAGTACTTC
TRBJ1-5 | many | TRBV12-3/TRBV12-4 | NA | CASTTWGGVGNQPQHF | TGTGCCAGCACAACTTGGGGAGGGGTGGGCAATCAGCCCCAGCATTTT
TRBJ2-7 | many | TRBV4-2 | TRBD2 | CASSQGEWTSGDYEQYF | TGTGCCAGCAGCCAAGGCGAATGGACTAGCGGAGACTACGAGCAGTACTTC